Below, 14 T cell receptor beta chains from the same sample are listed, as sequenced in a study of T-cell memory formation after mild COVID-19. Via MiXCR, TCRdb re-called the 5' RACE reads, giving one row per CDR3 protein. The table lists approximately 99,000 distinct CDR3 sequences, roughly a sixth of them singletons. Specimen: PBMCs or a T cell subset sorted from them (not recorded which). These receptor sequences come from a man between 18 and 35 years old who had mild COVID-19 (a few samples of this study predate the infection). Cell type and time point are not known.

This clonotype was counted ten times or more. The chain recombines TRBV12-3 or TRBV12-4 with TRBJ1-2; 7 bases map to TRBD1. Germline trimming cut 6 bases from V and 2 bases from J; bases unmatched to any gene: 3. The CDR3 loop spans 13 amino acids. CDR3 DNA: TGTGCCAGCAGCACGGACAGGAACTATGGCTACACCTTC. It is translated as CASSTDRNYGYTF.

The chain combines TRBV7-7 with TRBJ2-3, with TRBD2 identical over 13 bases. J gave up 9 bases and V 4 bases, and 4 bases lay outside the gene matches. The CDR3 sequence is 14 residues long. Germline lookup yields CDR1 SSHAT and CDR2 FNYEAQ (reference sequence). The CDR3 sequence is CASSSGLAGKTQYF. The DNA of the CDR3 is TGTGCCAGCAGCTCGGGACTAGCGGGAAAAACGCAGTATTTT. Full variable domain (missing parts from reference TRBV7-7 and TRBJ2-3): GAGVSQSPRYKVTKRGQDVTLRCDPISSHATLYWYQQALGQGPEFLTYFNYEAQPDKSGLPSDRFSAERPEGSISTLTIQRTEQRDSAMYRCASSSGLAGKTQYFGPGTRLTVL.

This clonotype was counted only a few times. This chain joins TRBV7-9 and TRBJ2-3; D unresolved. Trimming took off 2 bases at V and 5 bases at J, with 11 bases between the two ends. This CDR3 contains 14 residues. Germline V gives CDR1 SEHNR, CDR2 FQNEAQ (reference sequence). CDR3 amino acids: CASSLFFPGDTQYF. In DNA form, the CDR3 reads TGTGCCAGCAGCTTATTCTTTCCGGGAGATACGCAGTATTTT.

The chain is built from TRBV9 and TRBJ1-5; 8 bases fit TRBD1. Germline CDR1 reads SGDLS; CDR2 reads YYNGEE. The CDR3 spans 14 residues. V lost 7 bases and J lost 5; bases outside the gene matches: 8. CDR3 DNA: TGTGCCAGCGCCCGGACAGGGCTGGATCAGCCCCAGCATTTT. Protein product: CASARTGLDQPQHF. Supplemented by reference TRBV9 and TRBJ1-5, the full variable domain reads DSGVTQTPKHLITATGQRVTLRCSPRSGDLSVYWYQQSLDQGLQFLIQYYNGEERAKGNILERFSAQQFPDLHSELNLSSLELGDSALYFCASARTGLDQPQHFGDGTRLSIL.

This CDR3 reads CASSPGSKITDTQYF. CDR3 nucleotide sequence: TGTGCCAGCAGTCCGGGGAGCAAAATCACAGATACGCAGTATTTT. The rearrangement joins TRBV12-3 or TRBV12-4 to TRBJ2-3; possibly TRBD2 for D (5 bases). Trimming removed 5 bases from V and 2 bases from J, with 14 bases in between. CDR3 size: 15 residues.

Only a few counts were recorded for this clonotype. The genes are TRBV5-1 and TRBJ2-7, with 11 nucleotides matching TRBD2. This CDR3 region has 16 residues. Per the germline V gene, CDR1 is SGHRS and CDR2 is YFSETQ. V shed 1 base and J 2 bases; nucleotides not matched to a gene: 5. The CDR3: CASSLNLAGGPYEQYF. In DNA, the CDR3 is TGCGCCAGCAGCTTGAACCTAGCGGGGGGACCCTACGAGCAGTACTTC. The variable domain in full, with the rest retrieved from reference TRBV5-1 and TRBJ2-7, is KAGVTQTPRYLIKTRGQQVTLSCSPISGHRSVSWYQQTPGQGLQFLFEYFSETQRNKGNFPGRFSGRQFSNSRSEMNVSTLELGDSALYLCASSLNLAGGPYEQYFGPGTRLTVT.

This clonotype was observed a handful of times. The chain recombines TRBV5-1 with TRBJ2-3; perhaps TRBD2 as D (5 bases). The CDR3 covers 16 residues. Looked up from germline, CDR1 is SGHRS and CDR2 is YFSETQ. The germline V and J ends were trimmed by 0 bases and 4 bases, with 15 bases remaining between them. The CDR3 region is CASSLGPRGAADTQYF. The CDR3 DNA is TGCGCCAGCAGCTTGGGCCCCCGGGGAGCGGCAGATACGCAGTATTTT.

The rearrangement links TRBV12-3 or TRBV12-4 to TRBJ2-1; D is perhaps TRBD2 (6 bases). CDR3 length equals 15 residues. V dropped 5 bases and J dropped 7 bases, with 18 bases sitting between them. This CDR3 reads CASSPREGGRNEQFF. The CDR3 nucleotides read TGTGCCAGCAGTCCGCGTGAGGGAGGTAGGAATGAGCAGTTCTTC.

J is TRBJ2-1 and V is TRBV10-3, with D maybe TRBD2 (6 bases). Germline V gene lookup returns CDR1 ENHRY and CDR2 SYGVKD. CDR3 length: 14 residues. With 7 bases removed from V and 4 bases from J, the gap between germline ends came to 14 bases. The DNA for the CDR3 is TGTGCCATCAATATCCCTCGGGGGTACAATGAGCAGTTCTTC. Its protein product is CAINIPRGYNEQFF.

The chain is built from TRBV25-1 and TRBJ1-6, with 11 bases aligning to TRBD1. There are 16 residues in the CDR3. Trimming removed 4 bases from V and 3 bases from J; junction bases left unmatched: 2. Germline CDR1 and CDR2: MGHDK and SYGVNS. DNA of the CDR3: TGTGCCAGCAGTGTGGGGACAGGGGGCTATAATTCACCCCTCCACTTT. It yields the protein CASSVGTGGYNSPLHF.

This clonotype was detected many times. The chain recombines TRBV20-1 with TRBJ2-5; D is unresolved. The V end lost 6 bases, the J end lost 4 bases, and 9 bases lay between the germline ends. CDR1 and CDR2 from the germline V gene are DFQATT and SNEGSKA (reference sequence). This CDR3 spans 11 amino acids. The CDR3 here is CSASPRETQYF. In nucleotides, the CDR3 is TGCAGTGCCAGCCCTCGAGAGACCCAGTACTTC.

This clonotype was recorded at least ten times. The V gene is TRBV5-1, the J gene TRBJ2-2; D remains unclear. The CDR3 runs to 15 residues. Germline V gene data show CDR1 as SGHRS and CDR2 as YFSETQ. V dropped 3 bases and J dropped 1 base, with 10 bases sitting between them. CDR3 nucleotides: TGCGCCAGCAGCTGGAAAGGATTGAACACCGGGGAGCTGTTTTTT. This gives the protein CASSWKGLNTGELFF. Filled out from reference TRBV5-1 and TRBJ2-2, the complete variable domain reads KAGVTQTPRYLIKTRGQQVTLSCSPISGHRSVSWYQQTPGQGLQFLFEYFSETQRNKGNFPGRFSGRQFSNSRSEMNVSTLELGDSALYLCASSWKGLNTGELFFGEGSRLTVL.

This clonotype has at least ten counts. The chain combines TRBV20-1 with TRBJ1-2; possible D gene TRBD1, 5 bases. There are 11 residues in the CDR3. CDR1 is DFQATT, CDR2 SNEGSKA, per germline (reference sequence). The CDR3, as DNA: TGCACGGGGCGCCAAAACTATGGCTACACCTTC. Encoded protein: CTGRQNYGYTF.

The J gene is TRBJ2-1, the V gene TRBV6-2 or TRBV6-3; tentative D call: TRBD1 (5 bases). CDR3 size: 12 residues. Deletions cut 5 bases from V and 12 bases from J, with 14 bases between. Germline V CDR1 and CDR2: MNHEY, SVGEGT. The CDR3 protein is CASSLRQSGQFF. The CDR3 DNA reads as TGTGCCAGCAGTCTCCGACAGTCAGGGCAGTTCTTC.